The 19 T cell receptor beta chains below were found in one sample sequenced in a study of blood T cell repertoires in COVID-19. The repertoire was sequenced with immunoSEQ multiplex PCR; TCRdb's copy has only in-frame clones and lacks some. The sample records about 100,000 clones, around nine tenths being singletons. Input material: peripheral blood. The receptors stem from a man aged 55 to 70 with acute or convalescent COVID-19.

V gene TRBV25-1 combines with J gene TRBJ1-1, with D perhaps TRBD1 (6 bases). Germline V gene lookup returns CDR1 MGHDK and CDR2 SYGVNS. Trimming pared 4 bases from V and 1 base from J, leaving 10 bases between. The CDR3 spans 14 residues. CDR3 DNA: TGTGCCAGCAGTGCGCTGACAGGGAACACTGAAGCTTTCTTT. This gives the protein CASSALTGNTEAFF.

This rearrangement joins TRBV28 to TRBJ1-5; D is possibly TRBD1 (6 bases). From germline, CDR1 is MDHEN and CDR2 SYDVKM. V lost 5 bases and J lost 3, with 14 bases in between. CDR3 length: 15 amino acids. This chain's CDR3 is CASSVTGRSNQPQHF. The CDR3 nucleotides are TGTGCCAGCAGTGTTACAGGGAGATCCAATCAGCCCCAGCATTTT.

The chain uses TRBV5-1 and TRBJ2-1; D unresolved. Germline V gene lookup returns CDR1 SGHRS and CDR2 YFSETQ. The CDR3 is 13 residues long. V gave up 5 bases and J gave up 6 bases, with 12 bases separating them. The CDR3 sequence: CASSSDSLNEQFF. The CDR3 DNA is TGCGCCAGCAGTTCTGACTCGCTCAATGAGCAGTTCTTC.

The chain joins TRBV11-3 to TRBJ2-5; TRBD1 matches at 8 bases. This CDR3 is built from 16 residues. V lost 5 bases, J lost 4 bases, and 12 bases stayed unmatched. Germline V gives CDR1 SGHNT, CDR2 YENEEA. The CDR3 is CASSPSGTGLLETQYF. CDR3 coding DNA: TGTGCCAGCAGCCCGTCCGGGACAGGACTGTTAGAGACCCAGTACTTC.

The V gene is TRBV12-3 or TRBV12-4, the J gene TRBJ2-7; D is perhaps TRBD2 (5 bases). CDR3 size: 12 residues. The V end lost 3 bases, the J end lost 5 bases, and 8 bases lay between the germline ends. In nucleotides, the CDR3 is TGTGCCAGCAGTTTTACTAGTGACGAGCAGTACTTC. This codes for CASSFTSDEQYF.

The V and J genes are TRBV10-1 and TRBJ1-6; tentatively, D is TRBD1 (5 bases). From germline, CDR1 is WNHNN and CDR2 SYGVQD (reference sequence). This CDR3 has 11 residues. V lost 9 bases and J 6 bases, leaving 6 bases between the germline ends. The CDR3 is CARGVNSPLHF. Here the CDR3 DNA reads TGCGCCAGAGGGGTTAATTCACCCCTCCACTTT.

V and J are TRBV7-9 and TRBJ1-2, with 8 bases identical to TRBD1. V trimming: 4 bases; J trimming: 3 bases; junction bases outside the gene matches: 1. The CDR3 sequence is 13 residues long. Germline V lookup: CDR1 SEHNR, CDR2 FQNEAQ (reference sequence). The CDR3 sequence: CASSSTGDYGYTF. The CDR3 region has the DNA TGTGCCAGCAGCTCGACAGGGGACTATGGCTACACCTTC.

This chain links TRBV6-2 or TRBV6-3 with TRBJ1-5, with TRBD1 as a possible D gene (6 bases). The ends were cut back, 5 bases at V and 0 bases at J, with 11 bases in the middle. Germline lookup yields CDR1 MNHEY and CDR2 SVGEGT. The CDR3 totals 15 residues. The CDR3 DNA reads TGTGCCAGCAGTAAAGACAGGTTTAGCAATCAGCCCCAGCATTTT. Translating it yields CASSKDRFSNQPQHF.

V is TRBV5-8 and J is TRBJ2-7; the D gene is possibly TRBD2 (6 bases). V shed 0 bases and J shed 3 bases, with 10 bases lying between them. The germline V gene has CDR1 SGHTS and CDR2 YDEGEE. This CDR3 has 14 amino acids. The CDR3 loop is CASSLANSGYEQYF. The CDR3 nucleotides read TGTGCCAGCAGCTTGGCGAATAGCGGCTACGAGCAGTACTTC.

The genes are TRBV6-2 or TRBV6-3 and TRBJ2-7; D remains unclear. The V and J ends lost 6 bases and 2 bases respectively, with 8 bases between them. The germline gives CDR1 MNHEY, CDR2 SVGEGT. The CDR3 is 12 amino acids. The CDR3 is CASSHFPYEQYF. The CDR3 DNA sequence: TGTGCCAGCAGCCACTTTCCCTACGAGCAGTACTTC.

The rearrangement links TRBV30 to TRBJ1-6; 7 bases map to TRBD1. J lost 7 bases, V lost 5 bases, and 2 bases had no gene match. Germline lookup yields CDR1 GTSNPN and CDR2 SVGIG (reference sequence). The CDR3 is 12 amino acids. CDR3 DNA: TGTGCCTGGGGCAGGGGGAATTCACCCCTCCACTTT. This codes for CAWGRGNSPLHF. The complete variable domain, with remaining parts taken from reference TRBV30 and TRBJ1-6, reads SQTIHQWPATLVQPVGSPLSLECTVEGTSNPNLYWYRQAAGRGLQLLFYSVGIGQISSEVPQNLSASRPQDRQFILSSKKLLLSDSGFYLCAWGRGNSPLHFGNGTRLTVT.

The chain couples TRBV30 to TRBJ2-7; D may be TRBD2 (6 bases). This CDR3 region has 13 residues. Germline loops: CDR1 GTSNPN, CDR2 SVGIG (reference sequence). The V end was cut by 0 bases, the J end by 5 bases, with 11 bases between. The CDR3 reads CAWSVTGAHEQYF. The CDR3 DNA sequence: TGTGCCTGGAGTGTGACGGGAGCCCACGAGCAGTACTTC. Looking up the rest from reference TRBV30 and TRBJ2-7 gives the full variable domain: SQTIHQWPATLVQPVGSPLSLECTVEGTSNPNLYWYRQAAGRGLQLLFYSVGIGQISSEVPQNLSASRPQDRQFILSSKKLLLSDSGFYLCAWSVTGAHEQYFGPGTRLTVT.

This clone appeared once. V usage is TRBV5-4 and J usage is TRBJ2-2; D gene unclear. CDR1 is SGHNT and CDR2 is YYREEE in the germline V gene (reference sequence). CDR3 length: 13 amino acids. With 2 bases removed from V and 8 bases from J, the gap between germline ends came to 10 bases. This chain's CDR3 is CASSFPYAGELFF. The DNA of the CDR3 is TGTGCCAGCAGCTTTCCCTACGCAGGGGAGCTGTTTTTT.

The chain recombines TRBV7-9 with TRBJ1-3; D gene uncertain. Germline values: CDR1 SEHNR, CDR2 FQNEAQ (reference sequence). V was pared by 2 bases and J by 4 bases, with 9 bases between. There are 14 residues in the CDR3. CDR3 amino acids: CASSLLARGNTIYF. The CDR3, as DNA: TGTGCCAGCAGCTTATTGGCCCGAGGAAACACCATATATTTT.

The chain uses TRBV24-1 and TRBJ1-5, with unresolved D. Looked up from germline, CDR1 is KGHDR and CDR2 is SFDVKD. V lost 4 bases and J 7 bases, leaving 7 bases between the germline ends. The CDR3 runs 12 residues. The CDR3: CATSEGGQPQHF. The CDR3 DNA reads as TGTGCCACCAGTGAGGGAGGGCAGCCCCAGCATTTT.

The J gene is TRBJ2-2, the V gene TRBV25-1; the D gene is possibly TRBD2 (5 bases). Trimming stripped 3 bases from V and 6 bases from J, with 5 bases between. Germline CDR1 is MGHDK and CDR2 is SYGVNS. The CDR3 length is 12 residues. The CDR3 protein is CASSERAGELFF. As DNA, the CDR3 is TGTGCCAGCAGTGAGAGGGCCGGGGAGCTGTTTTTT.

V is TRBV18 and J is TRBJ1-2; 7 nucleotides match TRBD1. Germline V CDR1 and CDR2: KGHSH, LQKENI. The CDR3 totals 13 residues. The ends lost 4 bases at V and 8 bases at J; junction bases unmatched: 7. The CDR3 region is CASSLDRENGYTF. The DNA for the CDR3 is TGTGCCAGCTCACTCGACAGGGAGAACGGCTACACCTTC.

The rearrangement uses TRBV2 and TRBJ2-7, with D perhaps TRBD1 (5 bases). The CDR3 is 15 residues long. Between the trimmed V and J ends, which lost 2 bases and 3 bases, there was a span of 14 bases. Germline-derived CDR1 and CDR2 are SNHLY and FYNNEI. CDR3 loop: CASSEITGRRYEQYF. CDR3 DNA: TGTGCCAGCAGTGAAATCACAGGACGTCGCTACGAGCAGTACTTC. The whole variable domain, filled in from reference TRBV2 and TRBJ2-7, reads EPEVTQTPSHQVTQMGQEVILRCVPISNHLYFYWYRQILGQKVEFLVSFYNNEISEKSEIFDDQFSVERPDGSNFTLKIRSTKLEDSAMYFCASSEITGRRYEQYFGPGTRLTVT.

V is TRBV25-1 and J is TRBJ2-1; possibly TRBD2 for D (5 bases). V gave up 6 bases and J gave up 6 bases, with 21 bases separating them. This CDR3 region has 16 residues. The germline CDR1 and CDR2 sequences are MGHDK and SYGVNS. CDR3 nucleotide sequence: TGTGCCAGCAGCCCACCCGGTAGGGAGCCGGTCAATGAGCAGTTCTTC. Translated, it gives CASSPPGREPVNEQFF.